A selection of T cell receptor beta chains follows, all from one sample in a study of tumor-infiltrating lymphocytes in localized non-small cell lung cancer. Only in-frame clones appear in the TCRdb table, and some are missing; sequencing was by immunoSEQ multiplex PCR. The sample lists fewer than 20,000 clones, roughly 69% seen once, with about 5.6% in the top ten. The sequenced material came from lung tumor tissue. Receptor source: a human donor with non-small cell lung cancer. Both conserved end residues are part of each CDR3. The D gene is left open where the match is weak. Expanded clones are given a class, and other clones once, few, many or no size at all.

j_call: TRBJ1-1
v_call: TRBV30
clone_size: once
d_call: TRBD1
cdr3_nt: TGTGCCTGGGCCGGGACAGGGTGGACTGAAGCTTTCTTT
cdr3_aa: CAWAGTGWTEAFF

j_call: TRBJ2-3
v_call: TRBV5-5
clone_size: NA
d_call: TRBD2
cdr3_nt: TGTGCCAGCAGCCTGACCCCTAGCGGAAGCACAGATACGCAGTATTTT
cdr3_aa: CASSLTPSGSTDTQYF

j_call: TRBJ2-7
v_call: TRBV7-3
clone_size: NA
d_call: NA
cdr3_nt: TGTGCCAGCAGCTTAACGGGGCGCCCGGGTGGGGGTTACGAGCAGTACTTC
cdr3_aa: CASSLTGRPGGGYEQYF

j_call: TRBJ2-1
v_call: TRBV7-9
clone_size: few
d_call: TRBD2
cdr3_nt: TGTGCCAGCAGCTGGGGCGGAGCGGGAGGGTTGAGTGAGCAGTTCTTC
cdr3_aa: CASSWGGAGGLSEQFF

j_call: TRBJ1-5
v_call: TRBV30
clone_size: NA
d_call: NA
cdr3_nt: TGTGCCTGGAGTGTGGGGCAGGAGGTTCAGCCCCAGCATTTT
cdr3_aa: CAWSVGQEVQPQHF

j_call: TRBJ1-4
v_call: TRBV5-5
clone_size: NA
d_call: TRBD1
cdr3_nt: TGTGCCAGCAGCATACAGGGGGTAAATGAAAAACTGTTTTTT
cdr3_aa: CASSIQGVNEKLFF

j_call: TRBJ2-7
v_call: TRBV6-5
clone_size: few
d_call: NA
cdr3_nt: TGTGCCAGCAGTTACTCGATTGCGACCTTGTCCTACGAGCAGTACTTC
cdr3_aa: CASSYSIATLSYEQYF

j_call: TRBJ2-1
v_call: TRBV5-1
clone_size: NA
d_call: TRBD1
cdr3_nt: TGCGCCAGCAGCTTGGAGAGAGGGGGCGCAAGCAATGAGCAGTTCTTC
cdr3_aa: CASSLERGGASNEQFF

j_call: TRBJ2-3
v_call: TRBV18
clone_size: NA
d_call: TRBD2
cdr3_nt: TGTGCCAGCTCCCTTTCCGGGACTATAAGCACAGATACGCAGTATTTT
cdr3_aa: CASSLSGTISTDTQYF

j_call: TRBJ2-6
v_call: TRBV6-5
clone_size: NA
d_call: NA
cdr3_nt: TGTGCCAGCAGTTACTCCGGAAGTGGTGGGGCCAACGTCCTGACTTTC
cdr3_aa: CASSYSGSGGANVLTF

j_call: TRBJ2-2
v_call: TRBV30
clone_size: NA
d_call: NA
cdr3_nt: TGTGCCTGGAGTTCGCTCGTAGGCACCGGGGAGCTGTTTTTT
cdr3_aa: CAWSSLVGTGELFF

j_call: TRBJ2-1
v_call: TRBV7-9
clone_size: NA
d_call: NA
cdr3_nt: TGTGCCAGCGTGCGTGGGGGTGAGCAGTTCTTC
cdr3_aa: CASVRGGEQFF

j_call: TRBJ2-5
v_call: TRBV11-3
clone_size: NA
d_call: TRBD2
cdr3_nt: TGTGCCAGCAGCCCCGGACTAGCGGGACAAGAGACCCAGTACTTC
cdr3_aa: CASSPGLAGQETQYF

j_call: TRBJ2-3
v_call: TRBV9
clone_size: NA
d_call: TRBD2
cdr3_nt: TGTGCCAGCAGCGCGATGATAGCGGGAGGGCTGTCAGATACGCAGTATTTT
cdr3_aa: CASSAMIAGGLSDTQYF

j_call: TRBJ2-2
v_call: TRBV6-1
clone_size: NA
d_call: NA
cdr3_nt: TGTGCCAGCCACCGGGACATAAACACCGGGGAGCTGTTTTTT
cdr3_aa: CASHRDINTGELFF

j_call: TRBJ2-1
v_call: TRBV18
clone_size: NA
d_call: TRBD2
cdr3_nt: TGTGCCAGCTCACCACCACTAGCGGGTAGGAATGAGCAGTTCTTC
cdr3_aa: CASSPPLAGRNEQFF

j_call: TRBJ2-7
v_call: TRBV5-4
clone_size: NA
d_call: TRBD2
cdr3_nt: TGTGCCAGCAGCTTCGGGTTAGCGGGAGACTACGAGCAGTACTTC
cdr3_aa: CASSFGLAGDYEQYF

j_call: TRBJ2-3
v_call: TRBV4-2
clone_size: NA
d_call: NA
cdr3_nt: TGTGCCAGCAGCCAAACTAGCAGACTTAGCACAGATACGCAGTATTTT
cdr3_aa: CASSQTSRLSTDTQYF

j_call: TRBJ2-7
v_call: TRBV5-1
clone_size: NA
d_call: NA
cdr3_nt: TGCGCCAGCACAAGACTAGGGGCCCTGGACGAGCAGTACTTC
cdr3_aa: CASTRLGALDEQYF

j_call: TRBJ2-5
v_call: TRBV5-4
clone_size: NA
d_call: NA
cdr3_nt: TGTGCCAGCAGCTTGGTTTTGTCACAAGAGACCCAGTACTTC
cdr3_aa: CASSLVLSQETQYF

j_call: TRBJ1-5
v_call: TRBV7-9
clone_size: NA
d_call: TRBD1
cdr3_nt: TGTGCCAGCAGCTTGGGACAGAACAATCAGCCCCAGCATTTT
cdr3_aa: CASSLGQNNQPQHF

j_call: TRBJ1-2
v_call: TRBV7-6
clone_size: NA
d_call: NA
cdr3_nt: TGCAACTTTTGTCGAAAGACCTATGGCTACACCTTC
cdr3_aa: CNFCRKTYGYTF

j_call: TRBJ2-5
v_call: TRBV10-1
clone_size: NA
d_call: TRBD1
cdr3_nt: TGCGCCAGCAGTGATGGGACAGGGGGCGGTGAGACCCAGTACTTC
cdr3_aa: CASSDGTGGGETQYF

j_call: TRBJ2-7
v_call: TRBV6-6
clone_size: once
d_call: TRBD1
cdr3_nt: TGTGCCAGCAGTTATTCGACAGGGGGCGGCGAGCAGTACTTC
cdr3_aa: CASSYSTGGGEQYF

j_call: TRBJ1-2
v_call: TRBV14
clone_size: NA
d_call: NA
cdr3_nt: TGTGCCAGCAGCCAAGGGTACAGGGGCTACACCTTC
cdr3_aa: CASSQGYRGYTF

j_call: TRBJ2-3
v_call: TRBV7-9
clone_size: NA
d_call: NA
cdr3_nt: TGTGCCAGCAGCTTAGGCCCCAAAAGCACAGATACGCAGTATTTT
cdr3_aa: CASSLGPKSTDTQYF

j_call: TRBJ1-1
v_call: TRBV7-9
clone_size: medium-sized
d_call: NA
cdr3_nt: TGTGCCAGCAGCGACCCGTGGGGTGCTGAAGCTTTCTTT
cdr3_aa: CASSDPWGAEAFF

j_call: TRBJ2-6
v_call: TRBV7-9
clone_size: NA
d_call: TRBD2
cdr3_nt: TGTGCCAGCAGCTTAACGATTAGCGGGAGCCCTGGGGCCAACGTCCTGACTTTC
cdr3_aa: CASSLTISGSPGANVLTF

j_call: TRBJ2-1
v_call: TRBV9
clone_size: NA
d_call: TRBD1
cdr3_nt: TGTGCCAGCAGCGTATGGGAAGGGGGCGGGAATGAGCAGTTCTTC
cdr3_aa: CASSVWEGGGNEQFF

j_call: TRBJ2-3
v_call: TRBV11-2
clone_size: NA
d_call: NA
cdr3_nt: TGTGCCAGCAGCTTTACATGGACGGCCGAGGATACGCAGTATTTT
cdr3_aa: CASSFTWTAEDTQYF

j_call: TRBJ2-2
v_call: TRBV7-9
clone_size: NA
d_call: NA
cdr3_nt: TGTGCCAGCACCGAAGCCGGGGAGCTGTTTTTT
cdr3_aa: CASTEAGELFF

j_call: TRBJ2-7
v_call: TRBV9
clone_size: NA
d_call: TRBD2
cdr3_nt: TGTGCCAGCAACCTAGCGGGAGGGCCAAAATACGAGCAGTACTTC
cdr3_aa: CASNLAGGPKYEQYF

j_call: TRBJ2-3
v_call: TRBV2
clone_size: few
d_call: TRBD1
cdr3_nt: TGTGCCAGCAGCCTCGACAGGGGGAGAGATACGCAGTATTTT
cdr3_aa: CASSLDRGRDTQYF

j_call: TRBJ2-2
v_call: TRBV7-3
clone_size: NA
d_call: TRBD2
cdr3_nt: TGTGCCAGCAGCTCACCGATAGCGGGAGGTATCACCGGGGAGCTGTTTTTT
cdr3_aa: CASSSPIAGGITGELFF

j_call: TRBJ2-1
v_call: TRBV7-9
clone_size: few
d_call: NA
cdr3_nt: TGTGCCAGCCACCAGAGTCGCGATGAGCAGTTCTTC
cdr3_aa: CASHQSRDEQFF

j_call: TRBJ2-2
v_call: TRBV5-1
clone_size: NA
d_call: TRBD1
cdr3_nt: TGCGCCAGCAGCTTGGGGACAGGGGCAAAATTGAACACCGGGGAGCTGTTTTTT
cdr3_aa: CASSLGTGAKLNTGELFF

j_call: TRBJ2-7
v_call: TRBV4-1
clone_size: NA
d_call: NA
cdr3_nt: TGCGCCAGCAGCCAAGTTGGCGAAGTACTCTACGAGCAGTACTTC
cdr3_aa: CASSQVGEVLYEQYF

j_call: TRBJ2-7
v_call: TRBV19
clone_size: NA
d_call: TRBD1
cdr3_nt: TGTGCCAGCTCCAGTGGACAGGGGCCATACGAGCAGTACTTC
cdr3_aa: CASSSGQGPYEQYF

j_call: TRBJ1-4
v_call: TRBV18
clone_size: NA
d_call: NA
cdr3_nt: TGTGCCAGCTCACAGACAAAGGATTCTAATGAAAAACTGTTTTTT
cdr3_aa: CASSQTKDSNEKLFF

j_call: TRBJ2-3
v_call: TRBV6-4
clone_size: medium-sized
d_call: TRBD2
cdr3_nt: TGTGCCAGCAGTGACCCGGGGGAGGGGTGGTCAGATACGCAGTATTTT
cdr3_aa: CASSDPGEGWSDTQYF

j_call: TRBJ2-4
v_call: TRBV4-1
clone_size: NA
d_call: NA
cdr3_nt: TGCGCCAGCAGCCAATCTCGGCTGGACATTCAGTACTTC
cdr3_aa: CASSQSRLDIQYF

j_call: TRBJ1-5
v_call: TRBV7-9
clone_size: NA
d_call: NA
cdr3_nt: TGTGCCAGCAGCTTAGGTGGACAGCCCCAGCATTTT
cdr3_aa: CASSLGGQPQHF

j_call: TRBJ1-2
v_call: TRBV14
clone_size: NA
d_call: NA
cdr3_nt: TGTGCCAGCAGCCAGGACAGCCGTGTCTATGGCTACACCTTC
cdr3_aa: CASSQDSRVYGYTF

j_call: TRBJ2-7
v_call: TRBV10-2
clone_size: NA
d_call: TRBD2
cdr3_nt: TGCGCCAGCAGTGTATGGGCTAGCGGGAGCCCTACTTGGGAGCAGTACTTC
cdr3_aa: CASSVWASGSPTWEQYF

j_call: TRBJ2-5
v_call: TRBV11-2
clone_size: NA
d_call: NA
cdr3_nt: TGTGCCAGCAGCTTTAATAGCGGACAAGAGACCCAGTACTTC
cdr3_aa: CASSFNSGQETQYF

j_call: TRBJ2-7
v_call: TRBV7-3
clone_size: NA
d_call: TRBD2
cdr3_nt: TGTGCCAGCAGCTTAAACGGGAGGGCCCTCGACGAGCAGTACTTC
cdr3_aa: CASSLNGRALDEQYF

j_call: TRBJ2-7
v_call: TRBV10-1
clone_size: NA
d_call: TRBD1
cdr3_nt: TGCGCCAGCAGTGAGGGGACAGGGGGCGCGGAAGAGCAGTACTTC
cdr3_aa: CASSEGTGGAEEQYF

j_call: TRBJ2-7
v_call: TRBV7-9
clone_size: NA
d_call: NA
cdr3_nt: TGTGCCAGCAGCCCAACCGGGGGGCGCGAGCAGTACTTC
cdr3_aa: CASSPTGGREQYF

j_call: TRBJ1-1
v_call: TRBV4-2
clone_size: NA
d_call: NA
cdr3_nt: TGTGCCAGCAGCCAAGATATGAACACTGAAGCTTTCTTT
cdr3_aa: CASSQDMNTEAFF

j_call: TRBJ2-1
v_call: TRBV2
clone_size: NA
d_call: NA
cdr3_nt: TGTGCCAGCACTGGTCAGATCCAAAAGAGCTCCTACAATGAGCAGTTCTTC
cdr3_aa: CASTGQIQKSSYNEQFF

j_call: TRBJ1-1
v_call: TRBV25-1
clone_size: few
d_call: NA
cdr3_nt: TGTGCCAGCAGTGAGGTAAACACTGAAGCTTTCTTT
cdr3_aa: CASSEVNTEAFF

j_call: TRBJ2-1
v_call: TRBV11-1
clone_size: few
d_call: NA
cdr3_nt: TGTGCCAGCAGCTCCACAGGGAACAATGAGCAGTTCTTC
cdr3_aa: CASSSTGNNEQFF

j_call: TRBJ2-1
v_call: TRBV30
clone_size: NA
d_call: NA
cdr3_nt: TGTGCCTGGAGTGTGGGGGGGCCCTACAATGAGCAGTTCTTC
cdr3_aa: CAWSVGGPYNEQFF

j_call: TRBJ1-1
v_call: TRBV11-3
clone_size: NA
d_call: NA
cdr3_nt: TGTGCCAGCAGCTTAGGACTTTTCACTGAAGCTTTCTTT
cdr3_aa: CASSLGLFTEAFF

j_call: TRBJ1-2
v_call: TRBV11-2
clone_size: NA
d_call: TRBD1
cdr3_nt: TGTGCCAGCAGCTCAACAGGGGGACGCTACACCTTC
cdr3_aa: CASSSTGGRYTF

j_call: TRBJ1-2
v_call: TRBV9
clone_size: NA
d_call: NA
cdr3_nt: TGTGCCAGCAGCGTAGGTTCAGGGGAGTATGGCTACACCTTC
cdr3_aa: CASSVGSGEYGYTF

j_call: TRBJ2-2
v_call: TRBV4-1
clone_size: NA
d_call: TRBD2
cdr3_nt: TGCGCCAGCAGCCAAGGGGGACTAGCGGGAGTGGGGACCGGGGAGCTGTTTTTT
cdr3_aa: CASSQGGLAGVGTGELFF